The clone carrying this TCR beta chain was detected only once. What it binds is unknown. The data derive from a study of cytomegalovirus exposure and HLA in healthy donors. Study conclusions and caveats: In a later analysis, a missense DCLRE1C variant was linked to TCR beta V- and J-gene trimming.

In germline, CDR1 is MGHRA, CDR2 YSYEKL. The CDR3 is 19 residues long. V was pared by 3 bases and J by 3 bases, with 19 bases of the junction left unmatched. Primers: 60 Vbeta forward and 13 Jbeta reverse. The protocol was immunoSEQ multiplex PCR, while the TCRdb copy is restricted to in-frame clones and leaves out a portion. The sample holds about 180,000 clones, approximately 72% seen once. The chain is built from TRBV4-1 and TRBJ1-2, with 7 bases identical to TRBD1. Material for sequencing was PBMCs. The TCR was taken from a human donor in good health. The CDR3 protein is CASSHPLRGQKVYDYGYTF. CDR3 DNA sequence: TGCGCCAGCAGCCATCCACTGAGGGGACAGAAGGTTTACGACTATGGCTACACCTTC.